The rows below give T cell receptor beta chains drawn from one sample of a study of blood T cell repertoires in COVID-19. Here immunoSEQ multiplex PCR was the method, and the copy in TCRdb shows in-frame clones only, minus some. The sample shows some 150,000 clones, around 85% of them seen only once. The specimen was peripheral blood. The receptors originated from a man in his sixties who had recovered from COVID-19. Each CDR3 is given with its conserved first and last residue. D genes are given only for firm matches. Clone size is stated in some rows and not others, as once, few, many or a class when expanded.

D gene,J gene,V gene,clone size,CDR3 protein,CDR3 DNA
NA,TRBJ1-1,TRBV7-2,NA,CASSLVTVSEAFF,TGTGCCAGCAGCTTAGTTACAGTTAGTGAAGCTTTCTTT
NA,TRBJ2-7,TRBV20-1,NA,CSAGGSYEQYF,TGCAGTGCCGGGGGATCCTACGAGCAGTACTTC
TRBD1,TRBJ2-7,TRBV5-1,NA,CASSRQGAMAYEQYF,TGCGCCAGCAGCCGTCAGGGGGCAATGGCCTACGAGCAGTACTTC
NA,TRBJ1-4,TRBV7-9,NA,CASSLRAGIEKLFF,TGTGCCAGCAGCTTACGTGCAGGGATTGAAAAACTGTTTTTT
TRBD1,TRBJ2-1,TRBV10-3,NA,CAISGRTGGFGSYNEQFF,TGTGCCATCAGTGGTAGGACAGGGGGTTTCGGGTCCTACAATGAGCAGTTCTTC
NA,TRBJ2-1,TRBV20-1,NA,CSANSYNEQFF,TGCAGTGCTAACAGCTACAATGAGCAGTTCTTC
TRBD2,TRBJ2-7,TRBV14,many,CASSQVPFQRGYEQYF,TGTGCCAGCAGCCAAGTCCCTTTTCAGCGGGGTTACGAGCAGTACTTC
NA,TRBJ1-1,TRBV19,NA,CASSIGGLTEAFF,TGTGCCAGTAGTATCGGCGGGCTCACTGAAGCTTTCTTT
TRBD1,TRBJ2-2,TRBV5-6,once,CASSTPLQGAMNTGELFF,TGTGCCAGCAGCACGCCCTTACAGGGGGCGATGAACACCGGGGAGCTGTTTTTT
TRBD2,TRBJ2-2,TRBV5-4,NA,CASSPRTSGANTGELFF,TGTGCCAGCAGCCCGAGGACTAGCGGGGCGAACACCGGGGAGCTGTTTTTT
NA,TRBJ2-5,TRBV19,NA,CASLTAHGPQETQYF,TGTGCCAGTCTGACAGCCCATGGCCCTCAAGAGACCCAGTACTTC
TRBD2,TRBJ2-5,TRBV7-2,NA,CASSPRGGGAPTQYF,TGTGCCAGCAGCCCCCGGGGCGGGGGGGCCCCGACCCAGTACTTC
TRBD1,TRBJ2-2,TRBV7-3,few,CASSDYRGHTGELFF,TGTGCCAGCAGCGACTACAGGGGGCACACCGGGGAGCTGTTTTTT
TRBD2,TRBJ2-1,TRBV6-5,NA,CASSYAPLAGVEQFF,TGTGCCAGCAGTTACGCCCCCCTAGCGGGGGTTGAGCAGTTCTTC
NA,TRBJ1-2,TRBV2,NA,CASTGNYGYTF,TGTGCCAGCACAGGGAACTATGGCTACACCTTC
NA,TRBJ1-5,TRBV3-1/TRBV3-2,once,CASSQDTQSTQPQHF,TGTGCCAGCAGCCAAGATACGCAAAGCACTCAGCCCCAGCATTTT
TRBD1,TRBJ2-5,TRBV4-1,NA,CASSLTGGLETQYF,TGCGCCAGCAGCTTGACAGGGGGCCTAGAGACCCAGTACTTC
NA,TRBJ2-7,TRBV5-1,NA,CASSLGGGLRYEQYF,TGCGCCAGCAGCTTGGGAGGGGGTTTAAGATACGAGCAGTACTTC
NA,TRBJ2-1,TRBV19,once,CASSISGGARLEQFF,TGTGCCAGTAGTATAAGTGGGGGGGCCCGCCTTGAGCAGTTCTTC
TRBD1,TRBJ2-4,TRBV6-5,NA,CASSYGTGKNIQYF,TGTGCCAGCAGTTACGGGACAGGGAAAAACATTCAGTACTTC
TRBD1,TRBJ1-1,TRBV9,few,CASSVTSGTGIEAFF,TGTGCCAGCAGCGTTACGAGCGGGACAGGGATTGAAGCTTTCTTT
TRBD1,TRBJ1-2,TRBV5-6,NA,CASSSPGQGADYGYTF,TGTGCCAGCAGTTCGCCGGGACAGGGGGCAGACTATGGCTACACCTTC
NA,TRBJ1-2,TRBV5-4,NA,CASSFWTDGYTF,TGTGCCAGCAGCTTTTGGACAGATGGCTACACCTTC
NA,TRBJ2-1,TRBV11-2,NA,CASSLAGPRETYNEQFF,TGTGCCAGCAGCTTAGCTGGGCCGAGGGAAACCTACAATGAGCAGTTCTTC
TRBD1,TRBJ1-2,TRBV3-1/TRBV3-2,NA,CASSQDEQGRGYTF,TGTGCCAGCAGCCAAGATGAACAGGGGCGAGGCTACACCTTC
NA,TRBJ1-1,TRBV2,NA,CASSELAGANTEAFF,TGTGCCAGCAGTGAACTGGCAGGGGCGAACACTGAAGCTTTCTTT
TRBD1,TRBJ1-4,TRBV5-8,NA,CASSSSPGQGSEKLFF,TGTGCCAGCAGCTCCTCGCCGGGACAGGGTAGTGAAAAACTGTTTTTT
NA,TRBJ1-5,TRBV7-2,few,CASSLERVGQPQHF,TGTGCCAGCAGCTTAGAGAGGGTGGGGCAGCCCCAGCATTTT
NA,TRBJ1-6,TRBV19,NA,CASNFLTGNSPLHF,TGTGCCAGCAATTTCCTCACAGGGAATTCACCCCTCCACTTT
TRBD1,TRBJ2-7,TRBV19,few,CASSMGQGVEQYF,TGTGCCAGTAGTATGGGACAGGGTGTTGAGCAGTACTTC
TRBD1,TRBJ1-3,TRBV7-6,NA,CASSLGPGQAVFGNTIYF,TGTGCCAGCAGCTTAGGTCCGGGACAGGCTGTCTTTGGAAACACCATATATTTT